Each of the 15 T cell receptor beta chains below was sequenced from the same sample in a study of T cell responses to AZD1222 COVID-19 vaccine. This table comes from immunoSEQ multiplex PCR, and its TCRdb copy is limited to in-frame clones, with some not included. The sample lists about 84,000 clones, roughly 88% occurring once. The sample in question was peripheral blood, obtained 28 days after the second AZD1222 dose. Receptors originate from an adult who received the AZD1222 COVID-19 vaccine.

This CDR3 is CASSIASYSMNTEAFF. CDR3 nucleotide sequence: TGTGCCAGTAGTATAGCCAGCTACAGTATGAACACTGAAGCTTTCTTT. The J gene is TRBJ1-1, the V gene TRBV19; D call uncertain. Germline V gene lookup returns CDR1 LNHDA and CDR2 SQIVND (reference sequence). The CDR3 covers 16 residues. The V end lost 1 base, the J end lost 0 bases, and 12 bases lay between the germline ends.

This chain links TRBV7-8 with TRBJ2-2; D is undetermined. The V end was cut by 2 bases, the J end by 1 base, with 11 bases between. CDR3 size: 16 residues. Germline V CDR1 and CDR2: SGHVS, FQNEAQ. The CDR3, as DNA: TGTGCCAGCAGCTTAAGGTTGCAGGTGAACACCGGGGAGCTGTTTTTT. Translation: CASSLRLQVNTGELFF. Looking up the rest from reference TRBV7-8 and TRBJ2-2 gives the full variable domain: GAGVSQSPRYKVAKRGQDVALRCDPISGHVSLFWYQQALGQGPEFLTYFQNEAQLDKSGLPSDRFFAERPEGSVSTLKIQRTQQEDSAVYLCASSLRLQVNTGELFFGEGSRLTVL.

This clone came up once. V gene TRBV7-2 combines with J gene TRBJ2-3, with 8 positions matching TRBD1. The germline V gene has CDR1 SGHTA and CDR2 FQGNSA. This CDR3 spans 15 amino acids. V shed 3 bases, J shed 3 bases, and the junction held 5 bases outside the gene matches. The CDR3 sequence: CASSFAGGMTDTQYF. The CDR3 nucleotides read TGTGCCAGCAGCTTCGCAGGGGGCATGACAGATACGCAGTATTTT.

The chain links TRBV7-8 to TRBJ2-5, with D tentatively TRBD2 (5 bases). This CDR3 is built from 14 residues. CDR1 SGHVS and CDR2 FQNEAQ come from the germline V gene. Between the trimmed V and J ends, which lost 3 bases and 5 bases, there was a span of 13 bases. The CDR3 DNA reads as TGTGCCAGCAGCTTCCGAGGGTATGACGAGACCCAGTACTTC. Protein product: CASSFRGYDETQYF.

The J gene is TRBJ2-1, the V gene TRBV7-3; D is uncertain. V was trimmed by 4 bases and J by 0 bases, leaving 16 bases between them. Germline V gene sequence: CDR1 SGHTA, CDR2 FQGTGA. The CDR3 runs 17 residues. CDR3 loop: CASSSVSRPTSYNEQFF. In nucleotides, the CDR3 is TGTGCCAGCAGCTCCGTAAGCCGACCCACCTCCTACAATGAGCAGTTCTTC. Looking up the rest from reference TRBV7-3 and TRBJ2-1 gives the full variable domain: GAGVSQTPSNKVTEKGKYVELRCDPISGHTALYWYRQSLGQGPEFLIYFQGTGAADDSGLPNDRFFAVRPEGSVSTLKIQRTERGDSAVYLCASSSVSRPTSYNEQFFGPGTRLTVL.

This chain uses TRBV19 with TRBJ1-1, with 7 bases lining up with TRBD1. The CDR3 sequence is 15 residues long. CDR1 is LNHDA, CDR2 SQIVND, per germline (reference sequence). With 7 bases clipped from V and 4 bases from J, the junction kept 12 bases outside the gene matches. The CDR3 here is CASKPGQGGFTEAFF. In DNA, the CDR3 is TGTGCCAGTAAACCCGGGCAGGGGGGGTTCACTGAAGCTTTCTTT. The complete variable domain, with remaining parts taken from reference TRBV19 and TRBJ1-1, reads DGGITQSPKYLFRKEGQNVTLSCEQNLNHDAMYWYRQDPGQGLRLIYYSQIVNDFQKGDIAEGYSVSREKKESFPLTVTSAQKNPTAFYLCASKPGQGGFTEAFFGQGTRLTVV.

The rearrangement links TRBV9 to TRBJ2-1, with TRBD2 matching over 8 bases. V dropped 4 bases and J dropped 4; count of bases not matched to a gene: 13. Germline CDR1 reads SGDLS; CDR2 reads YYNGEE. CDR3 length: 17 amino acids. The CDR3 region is CASSPRTGGDSYNEQFF. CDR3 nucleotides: TGTGCCAGCAGCCCGAGGACGGGGGGGGACTCATACAATGAGCAGTTCTTC.

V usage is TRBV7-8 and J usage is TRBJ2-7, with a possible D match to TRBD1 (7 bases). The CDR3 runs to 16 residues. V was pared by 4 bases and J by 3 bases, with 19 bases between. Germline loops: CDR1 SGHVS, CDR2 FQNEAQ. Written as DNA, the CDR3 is TGTGCCAGCAGCTATCAGACAGGGACTTCTCTCTACGAGCAGTACGTC. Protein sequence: CASSYQTGTSLYEQYV.

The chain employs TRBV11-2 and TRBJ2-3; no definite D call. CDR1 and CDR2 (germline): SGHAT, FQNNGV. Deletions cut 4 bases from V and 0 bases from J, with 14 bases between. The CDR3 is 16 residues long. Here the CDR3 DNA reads TGTGCCAGCAGCTCACATCGATCAACTAGCACAGATACGCAGTATTTT. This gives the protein CASSSHRSTSTDTQYF.

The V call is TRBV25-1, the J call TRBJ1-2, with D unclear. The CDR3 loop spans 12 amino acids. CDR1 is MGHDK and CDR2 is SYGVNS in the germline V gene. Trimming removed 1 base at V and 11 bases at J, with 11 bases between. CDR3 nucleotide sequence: TGTGCCAGCAGTGAATTGTGGGGAGAGTACACCTTC. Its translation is CASSELWGEYTF.

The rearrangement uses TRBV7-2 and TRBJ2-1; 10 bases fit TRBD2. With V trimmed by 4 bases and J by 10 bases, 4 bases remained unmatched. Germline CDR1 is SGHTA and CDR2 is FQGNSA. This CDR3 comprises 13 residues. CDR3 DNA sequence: TGTGCCAGCAGCTCCGCTAGCGGGAGAGAGCAGTTCTTC. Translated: CASSSASGREQFF.

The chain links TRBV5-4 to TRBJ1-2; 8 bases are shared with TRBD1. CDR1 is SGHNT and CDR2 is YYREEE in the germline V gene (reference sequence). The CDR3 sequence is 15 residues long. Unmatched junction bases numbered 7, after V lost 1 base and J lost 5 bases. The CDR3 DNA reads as TGTGCCAGCAGCTTGCCGGGACAGGACCTTTATGGCTACACCTTC. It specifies CASSLPGQDLYGYTF.

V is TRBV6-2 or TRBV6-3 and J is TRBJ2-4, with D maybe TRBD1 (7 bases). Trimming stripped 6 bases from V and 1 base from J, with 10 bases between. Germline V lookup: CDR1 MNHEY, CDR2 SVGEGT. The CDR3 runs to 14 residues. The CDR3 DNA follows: TGTGCCAGCAGCAGGGGGGTGGCCAAAAACATTCAGTACTTC. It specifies CASSRGVAKNIQYF.

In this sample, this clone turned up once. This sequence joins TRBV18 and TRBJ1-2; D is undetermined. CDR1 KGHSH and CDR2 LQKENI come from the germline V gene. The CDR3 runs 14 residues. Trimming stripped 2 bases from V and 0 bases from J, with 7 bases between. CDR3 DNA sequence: TGTGCCAGCTCACCAAGTGAGACTAACTATGGCTACACCTTC. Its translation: CASSPSETNYGYTF.

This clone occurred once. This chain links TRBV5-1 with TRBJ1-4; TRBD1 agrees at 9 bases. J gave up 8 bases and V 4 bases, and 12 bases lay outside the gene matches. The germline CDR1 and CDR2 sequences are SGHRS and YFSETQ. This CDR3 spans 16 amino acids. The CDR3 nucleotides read TGCGCCAGCAGCCCGAATCCACAGGGGGCGCGGGAAAAACTGTTTTTT. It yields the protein CASSPNPQGAREKLFF.